The clone carrying this T cell receptor beta chain was found many times. Its antigen is still unknown. CDR3 size: 17 residues. Germline-derived CDR1 and CDR2 are MGHRA and YSYEKL. V was shortened by 3 bases and J by 3 bases, with 20 bases between the two germline ends. This specimen belongs to a study of CD8 T cells in ankylosing spondylitis. Notes on the study in general: Relatively rare in peripheral blood, disease-linked clones were also CD8+. Seemingly characteristic of ankylosing spondylitis blood was a TCR beta motif consisting of about 8 highly homologous variants.

As the method for making TCR beta libraries, quantitative 5'-RACE with molecular barcodes was used. One entry per CDR3 protein, called by TCRdb with MiXCR from the 5' RACE reads. The sample contains more than 400,000 distinct CDR3 sequences, about 5.2% of which appear only once. This sequence was found in a male donor with ankylosing spondylitis. The chain employs TRBV4-1 and TRBJ1-1; no clear D gene. Material for sequencing was blood, either unsorted or a sorted T cell fraction (not recorded which). CDR3 sequence (DNA): TGCGCCAGCAGCCATCCGGCAGGACGTCCCTGGGACACTGAAGCTTTCTTT. Protein: CASSHPAGRPWDTEAFF.